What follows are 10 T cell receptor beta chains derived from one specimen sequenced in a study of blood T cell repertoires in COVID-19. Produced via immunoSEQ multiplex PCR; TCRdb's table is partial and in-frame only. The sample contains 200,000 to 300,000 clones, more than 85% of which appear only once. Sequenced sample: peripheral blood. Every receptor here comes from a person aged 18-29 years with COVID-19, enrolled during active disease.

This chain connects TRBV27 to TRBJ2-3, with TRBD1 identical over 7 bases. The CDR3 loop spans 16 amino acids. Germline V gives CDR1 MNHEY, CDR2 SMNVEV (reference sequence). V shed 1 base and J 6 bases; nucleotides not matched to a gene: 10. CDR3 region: CASSLLGQFVRDTQYF. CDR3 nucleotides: TGTGCCAGCAGTTTATTGGGACAGTTCGTTCGCGATACGCAGTATTTT.

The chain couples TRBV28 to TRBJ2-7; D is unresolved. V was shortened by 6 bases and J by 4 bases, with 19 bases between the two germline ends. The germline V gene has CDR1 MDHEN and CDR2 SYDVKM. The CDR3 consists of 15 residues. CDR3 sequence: CASRVLALGSYEQYF. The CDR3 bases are TGTGCCAGCAGAGTGTTAGCCCTTGGTTCTTACGAGCAGTACTTC. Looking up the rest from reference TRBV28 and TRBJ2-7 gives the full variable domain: DVKVTQSSRYLVKRTGEKVFLECVQDMDHENMFWYRQDPGLGLRLIYFSYDVKMKEKGDIPEGYSVSREKKERFSLILESASTNQTSMYLCASRVLALGSYEQYFGPGTRLTVT.

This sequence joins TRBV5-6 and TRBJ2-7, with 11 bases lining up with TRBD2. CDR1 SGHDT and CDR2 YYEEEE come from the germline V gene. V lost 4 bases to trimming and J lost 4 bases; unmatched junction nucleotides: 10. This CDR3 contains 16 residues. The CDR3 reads CASSPLSGRAMYEQYF. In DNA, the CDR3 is TGTGCCAGCAGCCCCCTTAGCGGGAGGGCCATGTACGAGCAGTACTTC. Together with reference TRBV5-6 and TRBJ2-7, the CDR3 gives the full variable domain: DAGVTQSPTHLIKTRGQQVTLRCSPKSGHDTVSWYQQALGQGPQFIFQYYEEEERQRGNFPDRFSGHQFPNYSSELNVNALLLGDSALYLCASSPLSGRAMYEQYFGPGTRLTVT.

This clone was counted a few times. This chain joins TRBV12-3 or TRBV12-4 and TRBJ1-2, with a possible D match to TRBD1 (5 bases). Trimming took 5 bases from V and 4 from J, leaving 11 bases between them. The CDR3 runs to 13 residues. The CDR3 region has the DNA TGTGCCAGCAGTCGTGACAGAGCCTATGGCTACACCTTC. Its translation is CASSRDRAYGYTF.

The CDR3 is CASSPESLAKNIQYF. The CDR3 coding sequence is TGTGCCAGCAGCCCCGAGTCGCTAGCCAAAAACATTCAGTACTTC. The chain combines TRBV9 with TRBJ2-4; D is undetermined. Germline CDR1 SGDLS, CDR2 YYNGEE. Trimming removed 4 bases at V and 0 bases at J, with 11 bases between. The CDR3 runs 15 residues.

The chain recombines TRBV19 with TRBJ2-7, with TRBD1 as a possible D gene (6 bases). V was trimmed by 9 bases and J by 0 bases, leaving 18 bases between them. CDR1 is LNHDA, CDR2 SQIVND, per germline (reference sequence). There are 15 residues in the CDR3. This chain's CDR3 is CASKGGDTLSYEQYF. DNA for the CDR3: TGTGCCAGCAAGGGTGGGGACACCCTCTCCTACGAGCAGTACTTC.

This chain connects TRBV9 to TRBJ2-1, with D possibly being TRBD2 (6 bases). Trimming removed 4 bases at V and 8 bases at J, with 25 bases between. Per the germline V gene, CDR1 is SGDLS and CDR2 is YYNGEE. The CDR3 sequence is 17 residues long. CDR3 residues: CASSSQRGSGWGYEQFF. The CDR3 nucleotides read TGTGCCAGCAGCTCTCAGAGAGGTAGCGGCTGGGGGTATGAGCAGTTCTTC.

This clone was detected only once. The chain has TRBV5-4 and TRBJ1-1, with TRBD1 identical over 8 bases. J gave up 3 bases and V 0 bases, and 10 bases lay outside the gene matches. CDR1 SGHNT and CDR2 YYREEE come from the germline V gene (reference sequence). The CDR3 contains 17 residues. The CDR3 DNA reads TGTGCCAGCAGCTTGGGGCAGGGGGCGTTTAAAGACACTGAAGCTTTCTTT. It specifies CASSLGQGAFKDTEAFF.

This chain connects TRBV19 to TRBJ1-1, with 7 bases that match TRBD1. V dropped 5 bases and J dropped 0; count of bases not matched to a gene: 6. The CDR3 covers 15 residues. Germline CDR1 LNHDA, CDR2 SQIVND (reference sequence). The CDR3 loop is CASSVGGRVNTEAFF. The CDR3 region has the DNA TGTGCCAGTAGTGTAGGGGGCCGGGTGAACACTGAAGCTTTCTTT.

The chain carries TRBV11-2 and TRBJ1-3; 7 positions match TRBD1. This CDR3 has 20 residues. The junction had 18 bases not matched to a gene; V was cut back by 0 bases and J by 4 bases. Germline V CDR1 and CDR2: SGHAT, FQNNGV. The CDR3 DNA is TGTGCCAGCAGCTTAGATCTTCCCCATGGGACAGCAGATTACGGAAACACCATATATTTT. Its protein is CASSLDLPHGTADYGNTIYF.